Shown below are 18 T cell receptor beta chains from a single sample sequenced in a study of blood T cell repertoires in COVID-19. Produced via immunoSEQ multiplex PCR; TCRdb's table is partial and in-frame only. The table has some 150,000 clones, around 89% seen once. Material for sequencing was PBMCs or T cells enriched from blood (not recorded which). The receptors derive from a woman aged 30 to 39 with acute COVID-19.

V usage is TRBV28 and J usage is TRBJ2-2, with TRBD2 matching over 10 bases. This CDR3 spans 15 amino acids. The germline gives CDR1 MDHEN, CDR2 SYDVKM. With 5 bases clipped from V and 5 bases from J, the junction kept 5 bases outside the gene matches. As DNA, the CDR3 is TGTGCCAGCAGTAGGACTAGCGGTTCGACCGGGGAGCTGTTTTTT. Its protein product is CASSRTSGSTGELFF.

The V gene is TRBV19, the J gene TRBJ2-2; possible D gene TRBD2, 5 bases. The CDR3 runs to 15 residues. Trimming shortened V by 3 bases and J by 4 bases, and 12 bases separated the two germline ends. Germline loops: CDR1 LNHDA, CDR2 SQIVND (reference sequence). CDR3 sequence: CASSIGKSITGELFF. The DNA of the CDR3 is TGTGCCAGTAGTATCGGGAAGAGCATCACCGGGGAGCTGTTTTTT. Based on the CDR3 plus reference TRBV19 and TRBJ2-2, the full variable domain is DGGITQSPKYLFRKEGQNVTLSCEQNLNHDAMYWYRQDPGQGLRLIYYSQIVNDFQKGDIAEGYSVSREKKESFPLTVTSAQKNPTAFYLCASSIGKSITGELFFGEGSRLTVL.

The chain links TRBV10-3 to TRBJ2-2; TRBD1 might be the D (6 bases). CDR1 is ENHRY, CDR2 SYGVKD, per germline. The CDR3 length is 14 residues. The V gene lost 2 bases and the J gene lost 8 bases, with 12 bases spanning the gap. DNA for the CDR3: TGTGCCATCAGTGAGGCAGGGGTACCAGGGGAGCTGTTTTTT. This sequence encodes CAISEAGVPGELFF.

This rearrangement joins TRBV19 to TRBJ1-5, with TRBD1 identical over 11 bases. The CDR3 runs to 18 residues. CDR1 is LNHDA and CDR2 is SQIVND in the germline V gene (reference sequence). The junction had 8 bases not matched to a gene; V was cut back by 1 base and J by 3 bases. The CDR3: CASSIGFGTGGSNQPQHF. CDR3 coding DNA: TGTGCCAGTAGTATAGGGTTCGGGACAGGGGGTTCCAATCAGCCCCAGCATTTT.

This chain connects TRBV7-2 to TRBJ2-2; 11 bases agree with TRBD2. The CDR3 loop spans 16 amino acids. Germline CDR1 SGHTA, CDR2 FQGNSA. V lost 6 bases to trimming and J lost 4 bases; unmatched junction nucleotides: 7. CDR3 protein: CASRTGTSGPTGELFF. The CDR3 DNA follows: TGTGCCAGCAGAACCGGGACTAGCGGTCCCACCGGGGAGCTGTTTTTT.

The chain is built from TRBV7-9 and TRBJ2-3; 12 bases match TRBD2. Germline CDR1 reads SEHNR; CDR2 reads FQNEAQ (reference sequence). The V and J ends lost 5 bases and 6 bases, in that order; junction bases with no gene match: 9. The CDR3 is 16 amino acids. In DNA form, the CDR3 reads TGTGCCAGCAGCACCCGGACTAGCGGGAAATCGGATACGCAGTATTTT. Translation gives CASSTRTSGKSDTQYF.

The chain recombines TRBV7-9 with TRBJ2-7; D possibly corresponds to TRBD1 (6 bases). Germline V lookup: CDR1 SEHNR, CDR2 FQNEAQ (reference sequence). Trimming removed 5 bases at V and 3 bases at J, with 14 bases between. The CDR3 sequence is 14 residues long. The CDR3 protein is CASSLRQDYYEQYF. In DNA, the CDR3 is TGTGCCAGCAGCCTCCGACAGGATTACTACGAGCAGTACTTC. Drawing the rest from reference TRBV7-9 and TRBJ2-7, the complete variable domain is DTGVSQNPRHKITKRGQNVTFRCDPISEHNRLYWYRQTLGQGPEFLTYFQNEAQLEKSRLLSDRFSAERPKGSFSTLEIQRTEQGDSAMYLCASSLRQDYYEQYFGPGTRLTVT.

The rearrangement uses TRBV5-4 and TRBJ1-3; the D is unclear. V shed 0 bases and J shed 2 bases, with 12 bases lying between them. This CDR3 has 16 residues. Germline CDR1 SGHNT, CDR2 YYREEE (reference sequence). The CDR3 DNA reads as TGTGCCAGCAGCTTGGTGTCGGGAGCAGCTGGAAACACCATATATTTT. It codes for CASSLVSGAAGNTIYF.

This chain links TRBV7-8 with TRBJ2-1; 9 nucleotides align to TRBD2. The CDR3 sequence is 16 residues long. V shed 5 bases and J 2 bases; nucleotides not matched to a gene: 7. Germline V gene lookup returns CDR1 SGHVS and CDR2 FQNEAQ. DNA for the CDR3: TGTGCCAGCAGCCAGGTGGTAGCGGGAGCCTACAATGAGCAGTTCTTC. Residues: CASSQVVAGAYNEQFF.

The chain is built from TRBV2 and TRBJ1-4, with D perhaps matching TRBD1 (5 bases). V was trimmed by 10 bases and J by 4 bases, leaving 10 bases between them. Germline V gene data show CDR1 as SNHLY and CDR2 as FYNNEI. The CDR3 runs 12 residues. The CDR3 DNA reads TGTGCCACCCGACAGTATAATGAAAAACTGTTTTTT. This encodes CATRQYNEKLFF.

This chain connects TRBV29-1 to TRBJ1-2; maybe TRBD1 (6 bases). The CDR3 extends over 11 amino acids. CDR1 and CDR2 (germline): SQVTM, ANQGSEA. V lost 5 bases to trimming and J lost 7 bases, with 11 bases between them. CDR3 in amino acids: CSVRGGSGYTF. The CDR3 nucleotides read TGCAGCGTTAGGGGGGGTTCTGGCTACACCTTC.

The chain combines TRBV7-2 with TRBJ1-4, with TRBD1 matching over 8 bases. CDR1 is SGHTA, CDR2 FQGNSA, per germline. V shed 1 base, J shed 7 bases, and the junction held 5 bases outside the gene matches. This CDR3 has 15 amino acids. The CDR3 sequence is CASSLGQGTAEKLFF. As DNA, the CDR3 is TGTGCCAGCAGCTTAGGACAGGGGACGGCTGAAAAACTGTTTTTT.

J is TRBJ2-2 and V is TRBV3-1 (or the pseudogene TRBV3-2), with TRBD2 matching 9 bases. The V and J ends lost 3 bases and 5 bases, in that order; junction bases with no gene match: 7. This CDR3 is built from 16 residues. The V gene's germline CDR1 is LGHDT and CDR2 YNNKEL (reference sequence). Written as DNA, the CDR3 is TGTGCCAGCAGCCAGACTAGCGGAGCTCAGACCGGGGAGCTGTTTTTT. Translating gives CASSQTSGAQTGELFF.

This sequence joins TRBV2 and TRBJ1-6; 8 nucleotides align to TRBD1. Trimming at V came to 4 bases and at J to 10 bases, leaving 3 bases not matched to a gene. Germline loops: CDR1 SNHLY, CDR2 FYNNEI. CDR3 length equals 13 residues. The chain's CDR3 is CASSVDRGSPLHF. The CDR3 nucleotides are TGTGCCAGCAGTGTCGACAGGGGCTCACCCCTCCACTTT.

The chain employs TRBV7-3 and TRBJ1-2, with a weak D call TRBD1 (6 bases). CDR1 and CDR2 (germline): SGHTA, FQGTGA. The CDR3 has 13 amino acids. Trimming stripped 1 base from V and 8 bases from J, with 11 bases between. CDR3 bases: TGTGCCAGCAGCTTAATGCAGGGGATGGGCTACACCTTC. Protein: CASSLMQGMGYTF.

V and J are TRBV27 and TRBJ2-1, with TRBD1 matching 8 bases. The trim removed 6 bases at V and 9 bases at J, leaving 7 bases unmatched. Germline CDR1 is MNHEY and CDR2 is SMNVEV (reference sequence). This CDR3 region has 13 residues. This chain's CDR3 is CASRVQGGFEQFF. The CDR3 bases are TGTGCCAGCAGGGTACAGGGGGGCTTTGAGCAGTTCTTC.

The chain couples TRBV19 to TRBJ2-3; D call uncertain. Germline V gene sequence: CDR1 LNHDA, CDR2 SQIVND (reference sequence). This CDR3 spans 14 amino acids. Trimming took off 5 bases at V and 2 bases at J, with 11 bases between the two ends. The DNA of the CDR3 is TGTGCCAGTAGTGGCAGATTCCCCACAGATACGCAGTATTTT. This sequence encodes CASSGRFPTDTQYF.

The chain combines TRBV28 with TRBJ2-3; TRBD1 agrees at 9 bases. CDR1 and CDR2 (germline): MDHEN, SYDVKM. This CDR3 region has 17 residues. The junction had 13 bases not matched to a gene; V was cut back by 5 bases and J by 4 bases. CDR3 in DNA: TGTGCCAGCAGTCTCCGGGACAGGGTCTGGGGGTCAGATACGCAGTATTTT. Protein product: CASSLRDRVWGSDTQYF. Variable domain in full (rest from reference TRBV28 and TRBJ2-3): DVKVTQSSRYLVKRTGEKVFLECVQDMDHENMFWYRQDPGLGLRLIYFSYDVKMKEKGDIPEGYSVSREKKERFSLILESASTNQTSMYLCASSLRDRVWGSDTQYFGPGTRLTVL.